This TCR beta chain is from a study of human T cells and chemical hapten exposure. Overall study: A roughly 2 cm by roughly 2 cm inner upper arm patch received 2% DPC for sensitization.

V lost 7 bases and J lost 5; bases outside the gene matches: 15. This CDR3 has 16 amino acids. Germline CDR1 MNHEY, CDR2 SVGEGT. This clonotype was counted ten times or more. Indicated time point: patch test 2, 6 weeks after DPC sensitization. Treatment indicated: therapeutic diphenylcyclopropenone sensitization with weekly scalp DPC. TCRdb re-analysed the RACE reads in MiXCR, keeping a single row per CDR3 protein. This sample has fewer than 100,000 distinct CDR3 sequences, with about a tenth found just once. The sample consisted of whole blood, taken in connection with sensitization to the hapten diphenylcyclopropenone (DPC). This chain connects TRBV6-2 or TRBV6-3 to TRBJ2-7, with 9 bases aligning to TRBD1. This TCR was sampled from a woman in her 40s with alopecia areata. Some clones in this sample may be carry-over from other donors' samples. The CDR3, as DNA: TGTGCCAGCACCCTCCCCGCCGGGACAGGGTCCCACGAGCAGTACTTC. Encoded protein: CASTLPAGTGSHEQYF.